This T cell receptor (beta chain) appears in the sequencing data of a study of CD4 T cells in relation to SARS-CoV-2 and coronaviruses. Before the COVID-19 pandemic, during about 2011-2019, CD4+ T cells were taken from unexposed donors. The cells were cultured for less than twelve days before CD4+ T cells were isolated. Repertoires were generated with immunoSEQ multiplex PCR, while TCRdb's copy carries only in-frame clones and drops some. The sample comprises about 29,000 clones, roughly 72% of which are singletons, and roughly 14% rests with the top ten. The junction had 12 bases not matched to a gene; V was cut back by 1 base and J by 3 bases. This CDR3 comprises 18 residues. Per germline, CDR1 SEHNR and CDR2 FQNEAQ (reference sequence). Study-level points and caveats: This crossreactivity analysis covered spike protein alone, no other viral proteins.

This clone was seen more than once but under ten times. Antigen specificity is unknown. The TCR was taken from a human donor in good health. J is TRBJ2-5 and V is TRBV7-9, with 9 bases identical to TRBD1. Sequencing used CD4+ T cells from PBMCs, cultured in vitro. This CDR3 reads CASSLVSVGQGRKETQYF. CDR3 nucleotide sequence: TGTGCCAGCAGCTTAGTTTCGGTCGGACAGGGGAGAAAAGAGACCCAGTACTTC.